This T cell receptor beta chain derives from a study of long-term antiretroviral therapy in people with HIV. Notes on the study in general: It was observed that HIV repertoires exhibited narrower CDR3 length ranges than controls. Repertoire dominance by clones expanded before ART was seen at all time points.

As regards this clone: What it recognizes is unknown.

Ahead of DNA extraction, samples held about 0.95-10 million cryopreserved PBMC each. Investigators performed immunoSEQ version v3.0 at survey level. Clones were sequenced by immunoSEQ multiplex PCR, and TCRdb holds only the in-frame ones, with some missing. Of around 13,000 clones listed, 75% to 90% were seen once; the top ten hold around 13%. The germline gives CDR1 MNHNY, CDR2 SVGAGI (reference sequence). The V and J ends lost 10 bases and 8 bases respectively, with 17 bases between them. This CDR3 comprises 12 residues. Material: unsorted PBMCs, obtained 3.2 years before starting antiretroviral therapy. The V and J genes are TRBV6-6 and TRBJ1-2; D possibly corresponds to TRBD1 (6 bases). The source of this sequence is a man aged 35 to 55 with HIV. The CDR3 region is CATLTGSYGYTF. CDR3 nucleotide sequence: TGTGCCACCCTGACAGGAAGTTACGGCTACACCTTC.